This T cell receptor beta chain was found in a study of blood T cell repertoires in COVID-19. Authors' analysis steps: Estimation of nucleated cell counts was performed using reference gene primer amplification. Assay: immunoSEQ multiplex PCR; the TCRdb copy retains only in-frame clones and omits some. V and J calls and clone size are copied from that table; D and trimming were computed from the DNA. The sample has over 65,000 clones, 85% seen once; the top ten hold 18%. The TCR was taken from a man older than 75 with active or convalescent COVID-19. Input material: peripheral blood.

The CDR3 region is CASSSQFQETQYF. DNA of the CDR3: TGTGCCAGCAGCTCACAGTTCCAAGAGACCCAGTACTTC. The rearrangement joins TRBV7-3 to TRBJ2-5; D gene uncertain. The germline V gene has CDR1 SGHTA and CDR2 FQGTGA. The CDR3 extends over 13 amino acids. Trimming stripped 4 bases from V and 1 base from J, with 7 bases between.